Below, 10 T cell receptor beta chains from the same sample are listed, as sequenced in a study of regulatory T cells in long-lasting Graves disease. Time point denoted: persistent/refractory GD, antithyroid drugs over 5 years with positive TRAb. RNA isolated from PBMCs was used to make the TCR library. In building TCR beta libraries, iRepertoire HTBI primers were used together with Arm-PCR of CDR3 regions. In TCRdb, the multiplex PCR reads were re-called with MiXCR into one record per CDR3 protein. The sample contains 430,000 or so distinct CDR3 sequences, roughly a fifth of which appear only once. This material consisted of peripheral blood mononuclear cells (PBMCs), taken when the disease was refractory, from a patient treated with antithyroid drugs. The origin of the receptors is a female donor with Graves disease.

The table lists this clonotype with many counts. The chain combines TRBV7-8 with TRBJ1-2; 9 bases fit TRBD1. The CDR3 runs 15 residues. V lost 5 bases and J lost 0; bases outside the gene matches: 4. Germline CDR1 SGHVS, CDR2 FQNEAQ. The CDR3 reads CASSRRDRANYGYTF. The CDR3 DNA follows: TGTGCCAGCAGCCGCCGGGACAGGGCTAACTATGGCTACACCTTC.

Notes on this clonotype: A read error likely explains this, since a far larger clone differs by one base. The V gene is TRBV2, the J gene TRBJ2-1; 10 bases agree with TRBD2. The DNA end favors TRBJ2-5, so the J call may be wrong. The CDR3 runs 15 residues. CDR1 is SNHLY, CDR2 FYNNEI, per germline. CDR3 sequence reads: CASRGGGLAVETQYF. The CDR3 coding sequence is TGTGCCAGCAGGGGCGGAGGACTAGCGGTAGAGACCCAGTACTTC.

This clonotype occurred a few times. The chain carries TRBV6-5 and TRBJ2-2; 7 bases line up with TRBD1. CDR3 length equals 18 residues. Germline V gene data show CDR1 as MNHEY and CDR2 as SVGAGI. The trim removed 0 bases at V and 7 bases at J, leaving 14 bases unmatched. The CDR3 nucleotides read TGTGCCAGCAGTTACTCGTGGTCGGCCAGGGGGACGGTCGGGGAGCTGTTTTTT. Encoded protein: CASSYSWSARGTVGELFF.

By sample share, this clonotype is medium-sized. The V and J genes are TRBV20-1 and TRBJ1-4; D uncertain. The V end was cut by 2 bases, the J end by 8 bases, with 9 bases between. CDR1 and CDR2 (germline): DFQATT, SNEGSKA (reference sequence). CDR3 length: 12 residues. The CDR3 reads CSARKGNEKLFF. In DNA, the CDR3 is TGCAGTGCTAGAAAGGGTAACGAAAAACTGTTTTTT.

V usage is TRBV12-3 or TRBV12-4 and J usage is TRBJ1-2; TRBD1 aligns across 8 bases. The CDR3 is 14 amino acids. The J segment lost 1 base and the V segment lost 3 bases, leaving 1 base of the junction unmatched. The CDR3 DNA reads TGTGCCAGCAGTTTCGACAGGGGTAACTATGGCTACACCTTC. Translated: CASSFDRGNYGYTF.

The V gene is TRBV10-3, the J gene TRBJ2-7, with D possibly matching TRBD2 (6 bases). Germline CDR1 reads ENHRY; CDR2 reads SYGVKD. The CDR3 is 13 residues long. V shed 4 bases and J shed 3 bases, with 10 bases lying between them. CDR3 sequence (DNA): TGTGCCATCAGTGGTATTAGCGGCTACGAGCAGTACTTC. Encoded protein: CAISGISGYEQYF.

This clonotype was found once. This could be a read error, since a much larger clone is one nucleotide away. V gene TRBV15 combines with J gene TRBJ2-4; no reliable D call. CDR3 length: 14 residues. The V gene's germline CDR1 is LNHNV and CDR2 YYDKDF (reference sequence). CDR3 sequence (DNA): TGTGCCATCAGCAGCCCCGAGGTGTTAAACATTCAGTACTTC. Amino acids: CAISSPEVLNIQYF.

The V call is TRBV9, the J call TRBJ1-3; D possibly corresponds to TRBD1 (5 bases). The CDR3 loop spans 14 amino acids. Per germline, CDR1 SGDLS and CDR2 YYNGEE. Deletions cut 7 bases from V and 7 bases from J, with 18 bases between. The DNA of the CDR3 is TGTGCCAGCGACTCGGGGGGGGGATCGAACACCATATATTTT. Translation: CASDSGGGSNTIYF.

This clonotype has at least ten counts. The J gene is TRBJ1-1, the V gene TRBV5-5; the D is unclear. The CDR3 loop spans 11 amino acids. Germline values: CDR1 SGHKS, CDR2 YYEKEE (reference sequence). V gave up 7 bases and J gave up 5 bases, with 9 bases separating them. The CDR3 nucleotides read TGTGCCAGCCATATTCAAACTGAAGCTTTCTTT. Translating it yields CASHIQTEAFF.

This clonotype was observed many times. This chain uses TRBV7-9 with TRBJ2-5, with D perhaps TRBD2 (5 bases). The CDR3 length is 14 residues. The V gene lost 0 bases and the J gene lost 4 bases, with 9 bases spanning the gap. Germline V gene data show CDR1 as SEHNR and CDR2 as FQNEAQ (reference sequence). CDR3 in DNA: TGTGCCAGCAGCTTAGCGGGAGTTGGAGAGACCCAGTACTTC. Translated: CASSLAGVGETQYF.